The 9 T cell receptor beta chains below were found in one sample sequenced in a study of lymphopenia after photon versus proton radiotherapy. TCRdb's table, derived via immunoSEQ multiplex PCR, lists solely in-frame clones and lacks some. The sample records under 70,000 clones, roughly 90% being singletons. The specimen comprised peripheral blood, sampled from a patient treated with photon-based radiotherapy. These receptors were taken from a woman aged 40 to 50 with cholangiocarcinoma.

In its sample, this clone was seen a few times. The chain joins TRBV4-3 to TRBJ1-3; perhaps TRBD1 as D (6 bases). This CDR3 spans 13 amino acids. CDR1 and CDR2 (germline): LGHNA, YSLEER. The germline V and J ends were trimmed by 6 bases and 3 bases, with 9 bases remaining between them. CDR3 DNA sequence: TGCGCCAGCAGTCCAGGGGTTGGAAACACCATATATTTT. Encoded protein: CASSPGVGNTIYF.

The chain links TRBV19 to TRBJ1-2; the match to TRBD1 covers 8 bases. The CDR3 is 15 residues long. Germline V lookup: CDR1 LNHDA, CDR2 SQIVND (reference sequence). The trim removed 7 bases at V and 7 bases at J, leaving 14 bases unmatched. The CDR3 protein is CASTHGTGKSGGYTF. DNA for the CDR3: TGTGCCAGTACCCACGGGACAGGAAAGTCAGGTGGCTACACCTTC.

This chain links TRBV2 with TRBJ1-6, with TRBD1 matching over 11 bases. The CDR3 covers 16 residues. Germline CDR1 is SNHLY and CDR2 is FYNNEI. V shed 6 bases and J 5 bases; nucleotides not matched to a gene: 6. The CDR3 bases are TGTGCCAGCAGCCGGACAGGGGGCCTGAATAATTCACCCCTCCACTTT. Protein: CASSRTGGLNNSPLHF.

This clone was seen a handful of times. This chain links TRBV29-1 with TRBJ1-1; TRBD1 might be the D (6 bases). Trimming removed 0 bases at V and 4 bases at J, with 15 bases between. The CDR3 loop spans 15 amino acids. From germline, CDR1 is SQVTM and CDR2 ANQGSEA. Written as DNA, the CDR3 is TGCAGCGTTGAAGAAGGGCAGGGGAAGGTCACTGAAGCTTTCTTT. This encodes CSVEEGQGKVTEAFF.

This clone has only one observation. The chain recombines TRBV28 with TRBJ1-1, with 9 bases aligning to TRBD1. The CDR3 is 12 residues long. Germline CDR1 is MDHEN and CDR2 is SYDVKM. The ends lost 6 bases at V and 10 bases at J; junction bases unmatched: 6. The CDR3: CASRQGAGGAFF. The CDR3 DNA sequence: TGTGCCAGCAGACAGGGGGCAGGCGGAGCTTTCTTT.

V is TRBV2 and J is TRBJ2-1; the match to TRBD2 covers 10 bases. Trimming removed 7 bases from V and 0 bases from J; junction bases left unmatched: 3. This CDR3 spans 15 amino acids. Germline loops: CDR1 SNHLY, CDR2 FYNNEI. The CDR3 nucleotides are TGTGCCAGCAAGGGACTAGCGAACTCCTACAATGAGCAGTTCTTC. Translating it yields CASKGLANSYNEQFF.

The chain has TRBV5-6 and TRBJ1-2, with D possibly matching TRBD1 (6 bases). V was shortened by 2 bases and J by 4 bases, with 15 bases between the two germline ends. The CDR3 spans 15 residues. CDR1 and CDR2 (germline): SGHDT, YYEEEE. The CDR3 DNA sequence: TGTGCCAGCAGCTTTGTTGGGGGGGCGACCTATGGCTACACCTTC. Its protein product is CASSFVGGATYGYTF.

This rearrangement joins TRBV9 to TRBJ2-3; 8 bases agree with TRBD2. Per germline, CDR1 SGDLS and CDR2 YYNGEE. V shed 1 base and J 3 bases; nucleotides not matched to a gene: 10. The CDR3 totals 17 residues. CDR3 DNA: TGTGCCAGCAGCGTAACCGGGGGGGCCGGGATGACAGATACGCAGTATTTT. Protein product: CASSVTGGAGMTDTQYF.

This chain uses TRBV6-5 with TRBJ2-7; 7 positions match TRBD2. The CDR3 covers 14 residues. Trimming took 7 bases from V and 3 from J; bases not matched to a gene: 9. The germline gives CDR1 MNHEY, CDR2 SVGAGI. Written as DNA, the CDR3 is TGTGCCAGCAAACCAACGGGGGGTAGCTACGAGCAGTACTTC. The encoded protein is CASKPTGGSYEQYF.